The 12 T cell receptor beta chains below come from one sample, sequenced in a study of blood T cell repertoires in COVID-19. This table comes from immunoSEQ multiplex PCR, and its TCRdb copy is limited to in-frame clones, with some not included. The sample consists of about 180,000 clones, over 65% of them appearing once. Specimen: peripheral blood. The source is an older person with COVID-19, enrolled during active disease.

In its sample, this clone was seen once. This sequence joins TRBV11-2 and TRBJ1-6, with D unclear. The CDR3 consists of 15 residues. In germline, CDR1 is SGHAT, CDR2 FQNNGV. The ends were cut back, 3 bases at V and 0 bases at J, with 6 bases in the middle. The CDR3 is CASSLSGSYNSPLHF. In DNA form, the CDR3 reads TGTGCCAGCAGCTTGTCGGGCTCCTATAATTCACCCCTCCACTTT. The full variable domain, with the rest looked up from reference TRBV11-2 and TRBJ1-6, is EAGVAQSPRYKIIEKRQSVAFWCNPISGHATLYWYQQILGQGPKLLIQFQNNGVVDDSQLPKDRFSAERLKGVDSTLKIQPAKLEDSAVYLCASSLSGSYNSPLHFGNGTRLTVT.

The chain is built from TRBV12-3 or TRBV12-4 and TRBJ1-2, with D tentatively TRBD1 (5 bases). CDR3 length: 13 amino acids. The ends were cut back, 3 bases at V and 0 bases at J, with 5 bases in the middle. The CDR3 DNA follows: TGTGCCAGCAGTTTGGACACTAACTATGGCTACACCTTC. It specifies CASSLDTNYGYTF.

The chain employs TRBV7-2 and TRBJ2-7; D uncertain. Trimming stripped 2 bases from V and 5 bases from J, with 13 bases between. The CDR3 spans 14 residues. Germline CDR1 and CDR2: SGHTA and FQGNSA. CDR3 sequence: CASSLSLTDHEQYF. The CDR3 DNA follows: TGTGCCAGCAGCTTAAGTCTCACAGACCACGAGCAGTACTTC.

The chain is built from TRBV19 and TRBJ1-6; D is unclear. The CDR3 is 14 residues long. Germline V CDR1 and CDR2: LNHDA, SQIVND (reference sequence). Trimming stripped 1 base from V and 8 bases from J, with 9 bases between. The DNA for the CDR3 is TGTGCCAGTAGTATAGGGGGAGAGCATTCACCCCTCCACTTT. Protein: CASSIGGEHSPLHF.

This CDR3 is CAWSGQDDNEKLFF. The CDR3 DNA reads TGTGCCTGGAGCGGACAGGACGATAATGAAAAACTGTTTTTT. The chain combines TRBV30 with TRBJ1-4, with TRBD1 matching 7 bases. Germline-derived CDR1 and CDR2 are GTSNPN and SVGIG (reference sequence). V was clipped by 3 bases and J by 4 bases; unmatched bases: 5. CDR3 length equals 14 residues. The entire variable domain, with the rest obtained from reference TRBV30 and TRBJ1-4, is as follows: SQTIHQWPATLVQPVGSPLSLECTVEGTSNPNLYWYRQAAGRGLQLLFYSVGIGQISSEVPQNLSASRPQDRQFILSSKKLLLSDSGFYLCAWSGQDDNEKLFFGSGTQLSVL.

The V and J genes are TRBV6-5 and TRBJ2-5; no clear D. This CDR3 spans 12 amino acids. V gave up 8 bases and J gave up 2 bases, with 9 bases separating them. In germline, CDR1 is MNHEY, CDR2 SVGAGI. The CDR3: CASQRSQETQYF. The CDR3 DNA reads as TGTGCCAGCCAGCGAAGTCAAGAGACCCAGTACTTC.

The chain uses TRBV19 and TRBJ2-1, with 11 positions matching TRBD2. The CDR3 has 17 residues. Unmatched junction bases numbered 5, after V lost 3 bases and J lost 1 base. Germline CDR1 reads LNHDA; CDR2 reads SQIVND (reference sequence). CDR3 sequence: CASSIYTSGGSYNEQFF. CDR3 nucleotides: TGTGCCAGTAGTATCTATACTAGCGGGGGTTCCTACAATGAGCAGTTCTTC.

This clone was detected a few times. This sequence joins TRBV28 and TRBJ1-2; D is unclear. The CDR3 is 13 amino acids. Germline CDR1 reads MDHEN; CDR2 reads SYDVKM. The V and J ends lost 2 bases and 6 bases respectively, with 10 bases between them. The CDR3 sequence: CASSLRAGDGYTF. Written as DNA, the CDR3 is TGTGCCAGCAGTTTAAGGGCCGGGGATGGCTACACCTTC.

The V call is TRBV30, the J call TRBJ1-6; TRBD1 matches 11 bases. This CDR3 is 13 amino acids long. Trimming removed 7 bases from V and 10 bases from J; junction bases left unmatched: 6. CDR1 GTSNPN and CDR2 SVGIG come from the germline V gene (reference sequence). This chain's CDR3 is CASDRGLGSPLHF. In DNA form, the CDR3 reads TGTGCCTCGGACAGGGGGCTGGGATCACCCCTCCACTTT.

CDR3 DNA: TGTGCCACCAGCAGAGATCTGGGGGGGAGTAGCGGGAGCTCCTACAATGAGCAGTTCTTC. Translation gives CATSRDLGGSSGSSYNEQFF. V and J are TRBV15 and TRBJ2-1; 9 nucleotides agree with TRBD2. The CDR3 contains 20 residues. V gave up 0 bases and J gave up 0 bases; unmatched junction bases: 12. Germline V gene sequence: CDR1 LNHNV, CDR2 YYDKDF (reference sequence).

The chain links TRBV7-2 to TRBJ1-5; 9 nucleotides line up with TRBD1. The CDR3 runs to 16 residues. J was trimmed by 10 bases and V by 4 bases; bases with no gene match: 14. The V gene's germline CDR1 is SGHTA and CDR2 FQGNSA. The CDR3 sequence is CASSYGRTGAGGPQHF. CDR3 nucleotide sequence: TGTGCCAGCAGCTACGGACGGACAGGGGCCGGTGGACCCCAGCATTTT.

This clone was seen more than once but under ten times. V is TRBV28 and J is TRBJ2-7, with 9 bases matching TRBD1. J gave up 5 bases and V 6 bases, and 8 bases lay outside the gene matches. Germline values: CDR1 MDHEN, CDR2 SYDVKM. The CDR3 length is 14 residues. The CDR3 sequence: CASRDGTGSHEQYF. The CDR3 DNA reads TGTGCCAGCAGGGACGGGACAGGGTCCCACGAGCAGTACTTC.